This passage covers 8 T cell receptor beta chains from one sample sequenced in a study of spatial heterogeneity in lung cancer. Findings of the study overall: Tumor mutation counts were tracked by expanded intratumoral alpha and beta TCR counts.

From the 5' RACE reads, TCRdb called clonotypes with MiXCR, one entry per CDR3 protein. The data contain about 23,000 distinct CDR3 sequences, roughly 6.7% of them singletons. Time point of the sample: sample taken at primary tumor resection. Antigens for these TCRs are unknown. Sequences were derived from lung tumor tissue, sampled at surgery. These TCRs come from a male donor with early-stage non-small cell lung cancer.

Ten or more counts support this clonotype. The J gene is TRBJ2-3, the V gene TRBV5-6, with D possibly matching TRBD1 (5 bases). CDR3 length equals 16 residues. CDR1 is SGHDT, CDR2 YYEEEE, per germline. V lost 2 bases and J lost 1, with 14 bases in between. CDR3 region: CASSLQLQGGTDTQYF. In nucleotides, the CDR3 is TGTGCCAGCAGCTTACAGCTGCAGGGTGGCACAGATACGCAGTATTTT.

This clonotype was counted only a few times. The chain joins TRBV28 to TRBJ2-7; the D gene is possibly TRBD1 (5 bases). Trimming took 5 bases from V and 5 from J, leaving 16 bases between them. Germline values: CDR1 MDHEN, CDR2 SYDVKM. The CDR3 sequence is 14 residues long. The CDR3 reads CASSTRQWPHEQYF. The CDR3 region has the DNA TGTGCCAGCAGTACGAGACAGTGGCCCCACGAGCAGTACTTC.

This clonotype was seen repeatedly, ten times or more. The chain links TRBV6-2 or TRBV6-3 to TRBJ1-2; D is unclear. This CDR3 contains 13 residues. Germline assignment: CDR1 MNHEY and CDR2 SVGEGT. The V gene lost 1 base and the J gene lost 6 bases, with 9 bases spanning the gap. The CDR3 here is CASSYWGTDGYTF. The DNA of the CDR3 is TGTGCCAGCAGTTACTGGGGAACAGATGGCTACACCTTC.

The sample holds a few counts of this clonotype. The DNA for the CDR3 is TGTGCCATTTCCAACTCAAAGGGGCAAGAGACCCAGTACTTC. Its translation is CAISNSKGQETQYF. This rearrangement joins TRBV10-3 to TRBJ2-5; perhaps TRBD1 as D (5 bases). Germline V gene sequence: CDR1 ENHRY, CDR2 SYGVKD. With 9 bases removed from V and 2 bases from J, the gap between germline ends came to 16 bases. This CDR3 spans 14 amino acids.

By sample share, this clonotype is medium-sized. This sequence joins TRBV7-2 and TRBJ2-3; TRBD2 agrees at 9 bases. Germline V gene data show CDR1 as SGHTA and CDR2 as FQGNSA. J gave up 2 bases and V 8 bases, and 11 bases lay outside the gene matches. CDR3 length: 16 amino acids. CDR3 nucleotide sequence: TGTGCCAGCCGACGGGGCGGGAGGGGGAACACAGATACGCAGTATTTT. Protein sequence: CASRRGGRGNTDTQYF.

This clonotype was recorded many times. This sequence joins TRBV10-3 and TRBJ2-4; D is ambiguous. The CDR3 contains 14 residues. Trimming removed 3 bases from V and 0 bases from J, with 6 bases in between. Germline CDR1 ENHRY, CDR2 SYGVKD. CDR3 DNA: TGTGCCATCAGTGAAGGATTAGCCAAAAACATTCAGTACTTC. Amino acid sequence: CAISEGLAKNIQYF.

This clonotype was seen a handful of times. DNA of the CDR3: TGCGCCAGCAGCTTGGATACCGTGGGCTACACCTTC. Amino acids: CASSLDTVGYTF. J is TRBJ1-2 and V is TRBV5-1, with D uncertain. V was trimmed by 0 bases and J by 8 bases, leaving 8 bases between them. Germline-derived CDR1 and CDR2 are SGHRS and YFSETQ. The CDR3 is made up of 12 amino acids.

This clonotype was counted between two and nine times. The J gene is TRBJ2-4, the V gene TRBV20-1, with D possibly being TRBD2 (6 bases). The CDR3 sequence is 12 residues long. In germline, CDR1 is DFQATT, CDR2 SNEGSKA (reference sequence). Trimming removed 7 bases from V and 7 bases from J, with 14 bases in between. The CDR3 is CSVSDGGNIQYF. CDR3 nucleotides: TGCAGTGTCTCGGACGGAGGGAACATTCAGTACTTC.